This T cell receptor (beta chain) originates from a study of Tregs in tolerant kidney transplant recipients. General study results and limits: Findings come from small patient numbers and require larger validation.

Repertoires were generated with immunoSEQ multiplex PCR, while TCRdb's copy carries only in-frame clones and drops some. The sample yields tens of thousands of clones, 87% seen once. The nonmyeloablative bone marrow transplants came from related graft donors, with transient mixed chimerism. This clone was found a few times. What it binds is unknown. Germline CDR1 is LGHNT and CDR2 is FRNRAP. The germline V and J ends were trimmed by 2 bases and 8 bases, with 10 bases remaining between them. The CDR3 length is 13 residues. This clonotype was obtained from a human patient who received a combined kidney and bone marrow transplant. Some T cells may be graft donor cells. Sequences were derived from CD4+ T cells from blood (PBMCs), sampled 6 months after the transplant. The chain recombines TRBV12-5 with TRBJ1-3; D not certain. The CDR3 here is CASGLSGLHTIYF. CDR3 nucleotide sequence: TGTGCTAGTGGTTTGTCCGGGTTACACACCATATATTTT.